This T cell receptor (beta chain) was identified in a study of CD8+ T cells in alopecia areata. Points on this clone: What it recognizes is unknown.

The germline gives CDR1 MGHRA, CDR2 YSYEKL. This CDR3 is 15 amino acids long. Trimming removed 2 bases at V and 0 bases at J, with 11 bases between. The treatment: oral pan-JAK inhibitor, 5-10 mg twice daily. Both peripheral blood and punch biopsies of lesional scalp skin were obtained from patients who had alopecia areata. Findings and caveats of the study: Among the 100 top clones, expanded CD8+ clones, like scalp clonality, were significantly decreased by tofacitinib.

It was cDNA, reverse transcribed from extracted RNA, that served as the sequencing template. Profiling relied on immunoSEQ multiplex PCR, and the TCRdb table lists in-frame clones only, not all of them. The table records approximately 100,000 clones, 70% to 90% of them present only once. J is TRBJ2-7 and V is TRBV4-1, with D hard to call. This clonotype was obtained from a human donor with alopecia areata. The material was CD8+ T cells sorted from blood, obtained at roughly week 30, from a patient treated with tofacitinib. CDR3 nucleotides: TGCGCCAGCAGCCAATTGGCTTGGAGCTCCTACGAGCAGTACTTC. This gives the protein CASSQLAWSSYEQYF.